The 10 T cell receptor beta chains below were found in one sample sequenced in a study of CD8+CD57+ T cells in acquired aplastic anemia. All patients picked for sequencing had shown, by flow cytometry, an expansion of CD8+CD57+ cells. Profiling that covered TCR beta VDJ and CDR3 relied on genomic DNA as its template. Via MiXCR, TCRdb re-called the reads, giving one row per CDR3 protein. The sample lists roughly 180,000 distinct CDR3 sequences, roughly three fifths seen once, with roughly 46% in the top ten. The sample consisted of sorted CD4+, CD8+, or CD8+CD57+ T cells (not recorded which) from PBMCs. Receptors were obtained from a human donor with aplastic anemia.

The J gene is TRBJ1-5, the V gene TRBV10-3; 7 positions match TRBD1. This CDR3 is built from 18 residues. Germline V gene sequence: CDR1 ENHRY, CDR2 SYGVKD. Unmatched junction bases numbered 11, after V lost 3 bases and J lost 0 bases. DNA for the CDR3: TGTGCCATCAGTGAAGGGACAGTTAAGGATTATAGCAATCAGCCCCAGCATTTT. This sequence encodes CAISEGTVKDYSNQPQHF.

J is TRBJ2-7 and V is TRBV19; TRBD2 is a possible D gene (5 bases). The V gene lost 4 bases and the J gene lost 0 bases, with 7 bases spanning the gap. The length of the CDR3 is 13 residues. The germline gives CDR1 LNHDA, CDR2 SQIVND (reference sequence). In nucleotides, the CDR3 is TGTGCCAGTAGTAGGGCGGGCTCCTACGAGCAGTACTTC. Translated, it gives CASSRAGSYEQYF.

This chain uses TRBV7-9 with TRBJ1-5; D may be TRBD1 (5 bases). CDR3 length: 14 amino acids. Germline lookup yields CDR1 SEHNR and CDR2 FQNEAQ (reference sequence). V lost 5 bases and J 3 bases, leaving 11 bases between the germline ends. The CDR3 loop is CASSRGNDNQPQHF. CDR3 nucleotide sequence: TGTGCCAGCAGCCGGGGGAATGACAATCAGCCCCAGCATTTT. Combining the CDR3 with reference TRBV7-9 and TRBJ1-5 gives the whole variable domain DTGVSQNPRHKITKRGQNVTFRCDPISEHNRLYWYRQTLGQGPEFLTYFQNEAQLEKSRLLSDRFSAERPKGSFSTLEIQRTEQGDSAMYLCASSRGNDNQPQHFGDGTRLSIL.

This chain joins TRBV25-1 and TRBJ2-1, with D possibly TRBD2 on 5 matching bases. Germline V gives CDR1 MGHDK, CDR2 SYGVNS. The CDR3 is 14 residues long. V was trimmed by 7 bases and J by 4 bases, leaving 14 bases between them. CDR3 bases: TGTGCCAGCATTGGTGGCGGACTTTACAATGAGCAGTTCTTC. It codes for CASIGGGLYNEQFF.

V is TRBV10-3 and J is TRBJ1-5; 8 bases fit TRBD1. Trimming cost V 0 bases and J 2 bases; bases outside gene matches: 6. This CDR3 is built from 17 residues. The V gene's germline CDR1 is ENHRY and CDR2 SYGVKD. The CDR3 DNA sequence: TGTGCCATCAGTGAGTCCGGCAGGGGGCATGGCAATCAGCCCCAGCATTTT. This translates into CAISESGRGHGNQPQHF.

The V call is TRBV2, the J call TRBJ2-3, with TRBD2 identical over 8 bases. V lost 7 bases and J lost 2; bases outside the gene matches: 11. The CDR3 sequence is 16 residues long. In germline, CDR1 is SNHLY, CDR2 FYNNEI. The CDR3 DNA is TGTGCCAGCACGCGGGAGGAGGGACACTACACAGATACGCAGTATTTT. Amino acids: CASTREEGHYTDTQYF.

V usage is TRBV12-3 or TRBV12-4 and J usage is TRBJ2-7, with D tentatively TRBD2 (7 bases). This CDR3 comprises 16 residues. Trimming took 1 base from V and 2 from J, leaving 15 bases between them. This CDR3 is CASSLGGGGNPYEQYF. The CDR3 bases are TGTGCCAGCAGTTTAGGAGGGGGGGGAAATCCCTACGAGCAGTACTTC.

In regard to this clonotype: A much larger clone differs by one base, so this may be a read error. The chain couples TRBV11-2 to TRBJ2-3; 7 positions match TRBD2. Germline V gives CDR1 SGHAT, CDR2 FQNNGV. Germline trimming cut 8 bases from V and 4 bases from J; bases unmatched to any gene: 12. The CDR3 covers 15 residues. CDR3 in amino acids: CASGLADFGADTQYF. The DNA for the CDR3 is TGTGCCAGCGGCCTAGCGGACTTTGGGGCAGATACGCAGTATTTT. Filled out from reference TRBV11-2 and TRBJ2-3, the complete variable domain reads EAGVAQSPRYKIIEKRQSVAFWCNPISGHATLYWYQQILGQGPKLLIQFQNNGVVDDSQLPKDRFSAERLKGVDSTLKIQPAKLEDSAVYLCASGLADFGADTQYFGPGTRLTVL.

The rearrangement links TRBV5-1 to TRBJ2-7, with TRBD2 matching 7 bases. The germline gives CDR1 SGHRS, CDR2 YFSETQ. J lost 3 bases, V lost 5 bases, and 8 bases had no gene match. The CDR3 loop spans 14 amino acids. The CDR3 sequence: CASRSIAGHYEQYF. In DNA, the CDR3 is TGCGCCAGCAGATCCATAGCGGGCCACTACGAGCAGTACTTC.

V is TRBV7-8 and J is TRBJ2-7; no reliable D call. CDR3 size: 16 residues. Trimming removed 4 bases from V and 0 bases from J, with 16 bases in between. Germline V gene sequence: CDR1 SGHVS, CDR2 FQNEAQ. The CDR3 DNA reads TGTGCCAGCAGCTCTCGACACCTGCCGAGCTCCTACGAGCAGTACTTC. Amino acids: CASSSRHLPSSYEQYF. Combining the CDR3 with reference TRBV7-8 and TRBJ2-7 gives the whole variable domain GAGVSQSPRYKVAKRGQDVALRCDPISGHVSLFWYQQALGQGPEFLTYFQNEAQLDKSGLPSDRFFAERPEGSVSTLKIQRTQQEDSAVYLCASSSRHLPSSYEQYFGPGTRLTVT.